The 25 T cell receptor beta chains below come from one sample, sequenced in a study of blood T cells in healthy people across ages. For the second PCR, which ran for roughly 7 to 11 cycles, a sample-barcoded 5' primer and a J-beta primer mix were used. Using its own MiXCR run on the 5' RACE reads, TCRdb lists one record per CDR3 protein. The profile shows about 930,000 distinct CDR3 sequences, 25% to 30% of them singletons. These same records also appear under a second study, on T cells of mothers and their children.

Sequenced input: blood. These receptor sequences come from a woman aged 40 to 50 in good health.

This clonotype was picked up many times. This chain links TRBV20-1 with TRBJ2-7, with 8 positions matching TRBD1. This CDR3 region has 11 residues. Germline values: CDR1 DFQATT, CDR2 SNEGSKA (reference sequence). J gave up 11 bases and V 4 bases, and 7 bases lay outside the gene matches. The CDR3 loop is CSATTPDREYF. For the CDR3, the DNA is TGCAGTGCTACAACCCCGGACAGGGAGTACTTC.

This clonotype showed up just a few times. V gene TRBV6-5 combines with J gene TRBJ1-1; 10 positions match TRBD1. The CDR3 spans 19 residues. Trimming cost V 2 bases and J 6 bases; bases outside gene matches: 18. The germline V gene has CDR1 MNHEY and CDR2 SVGAGI. CDR3 residues: CASSYDPATGGEGGAEAFF. CDR3 DNA sequence: TGTGCCAGCAGTTACGACCCGGCGACAGGGGGCGAAGGAGGCGCTGAAGCTTTCTTT.

This clonotype came up a few times. The chain recombines TRBV6-2 or TRBV6-3 with TRBJ1-5, with TRBD1 matching 8 bases. The V gene's germline CDR1 is MNHEY and CDR2 SVGEGT. This CDR3 has 15 amino acids. The J segment lost 0 bases and the V segment lost 5 bases, leaving 3 bases of the junction unmatched. The CDR3 region is CASSPGQVSNQPQHF. CDR3 nucleotides: TGTGCCAGCAGTCCGGGACAGGTTAGCAATCAGCCCCAGCATTTT.

This clonotype was seen only a few times. This chain uses TRBV6-5 with TRBJ2-1; 14 bases map to TRBD2. With 5 bases clipped from V and 6 bases from J, the junction kept 6 bases outside the gene matches. CDR3 length: 16 amino acids. Germline loops: CDR1 MNHEY, CDR2 SVGAGI. The CDR3 DNA is TGTGCCAGCAGTAATCTCGGGACTAGCGGGGGCAATGAGCAGTTCTTC. Amino acid sequence: CASSNLGTSGGNEQFF.

Ten or more counts support this clonotype. J is TRBJ2-3 and V is TRBV5-1, with D possibly being TRBD1 (6 bases). Between the trimmed V and J ends, which lost 0 bases and 5 bases, there was a span of 10 bases. Germline assignment: CDR1 SGHRS and CDR2 YFSETQ. The CDR3 runs to 14 residues. CDR3 nucleotides: TGCGCCAGCAGCTTGGTTGACAGGAAAGATACGCAGTATTTT. It translates to CASSLVDRKDTQYF.

This rearrangement joins TRBV20-1 to TRBJ2-2; unclear D gene. The CDR3 has 15 residues. CDR1 and CDR2 (germline): DFQATT, SNEGSKA (reference sequence). V shed 6 bases and J shed 4 bases, with 18 bases lying between them. CDR3 protein: CSAARAGSRTGELFF. CDR3 nucleotide sequence: TGCAGTGCGGCTCGGGCAGGCAGTCGCACCGGGGAGCTGTTTTTT.

This clonotype showed up just a few times. The CDR3 region is CASSYVGPEAFF. CDR3 coding DNA: TGTGCCAGCAGTTATGTTGGCCCTGAAGCTTTCTTT. The chain combines TRBV6-2 or TRBV6-3 with TRBJ1-1; D ambiguous. Per the germline V gene, CDR1 is MNHEY and CDR2 is SVGEGT. V shed 3 bases and J shed 6 bases, with 8 bases lying between them. The CDR3 has 12 residues.

This clonotype was detected many times. The chain is built from TRBV4-1 and TRBJ1-2; D not certain. V shed 1 base and J shed 4 bases, with 10 bases lying between them. Germline V gives CDR1 MGHRA, CDR2 YSYEKL. The CDR3 is 14 residues long. The chain's CDR3 is CASSQVGGAYGYTF. CDR3 nucleotides: TGCGCCAGCAGCCAAGTGGGCGGAGCCTATGGCTACACCTTC.

The V call is TRBV20-1, the J call TRBJ2-1; 10 nucleotides align to TRBD2. This CDR3 region has 14 residues. V was clipped by 2 bases and J by 9 bases; unmatched bases: 7. Per the germline V gene, CDR1 is DFQATT and CDR2 is SNEGSKA (reference sequence). The CDR3 sequence is CSARLAGVGGEQFF. The CDR3 nucleotides read TGCAGTGCTAGACTAGCGGGGGTCGGGGGTGAGCAGTTCTTC.

The sample holds many counts of this clonotype. V and J are TRBV5-5 and TRBJ2-7; 7 bases are a match to TRBD1. V gave up 3 bases and J gave up 11 bases; unmatched junction bases: 11. Looked up from germline, CDR1 is SGHKS and CDR2 is YYEKEE (reference sequence). The CDR3 totals 13 residues. For the CDR3, the DNA is TGTGCCAGCAGCTCAGATAGGACAGGATCTGAGTACTTC. Its protein product is CASSSDRTGSEYF.

The V gene is TRBV2, the J gene TRBJ1-1, with D possibly TRBD1 on 6 matching bases. V gave up 5 bases and J gave up 0 bases, with 22 bases separating them. Germline V lookup: CDR1 SNHLY, CDR2 FYNNEI. The CDR3 runs to 18 residues. The CDR3 loop is CASSPRQVRFGMNTEAFF. DNA for the CDR3: TGTGCCAGCAGTCCCCGACAGGTTCGGTTTGGAATGAACACTGAAGCTTTCTTT.

CDR3 in DNA: TGTGCCAGCAGCCTCACATACGACGAGCAGTACTTC. Translated, it gives CASSLTYDEQYF. This chain uses TRBV7-9 with TRBJ2-7; D is undetermined. The CDR3 sequence is 12 residues long. The germline gives CDR1 SEHNR, CDR2 FQNEAQ (reference sequence). Trimming removed 5 bases at V and 5 bases at J, with 10 bases between.

The chain links TRBV20-1 to TRBJ1-4, with unresolved D. Germline CDR1 is DFQATT and CDR2 is SNEGSKA (reference sequence). The CDR3 sequence is 13 residues long. V gave up 4 bases and J gave up 4 bases, with 10 bases separating them. The CDR3 loop reads CSAIEGLNEKLFF. The DNA for the CDR3 is TGCAGTGCTATCGAAGGACTTAATGAAAAACTGTTTTTT.

The chain uses TRBV28 and TRBJ2-5, with D perhaps being TRBD1 or TRBD2 (5 bases each). The J call could be wrong; TRBJ2-7 is a better fit for the DNA end. CDR1 MDHEN and CDR2 SYDVKM come from the germline V gene. The length of the CDR3 is 13 residues. CDR3 amino acids: CASATGASYEQYF. In DNA form, the CDR3 reads TGTGCCAGCGCCACCGGGGCCAGCTACGAGCAGTACTTC.

The chain recombines TRBV12-3 or TRBV12-4 with TRBJ1-1; 7 bases fit TRBD1. This CDR3 has 16 amino acids. J gave up 4 bases and V 0 bases, and 8 bases lay outside the gene matches. The CDR3 loop is CASSLATGAGPTEAFF. The CDR3 nucleotides read TGTGCCAGCAGTTTAGCCACAGGGGCAGGGCCCACTGAAGCTTTCTTT.

J is TRBJ2-4 and V is TRBV28; 7 positions match TRBD1. Germline CDR1 is MDHEN and CDR2 is SYDVKM. V lost 2 bases, J lost 0 bases, and 7 bases stayed unmatched. The CDR3 extends over 17 amino acids. Written as DNA, the CDR3 is TGTGCCAGCAGTTTAGCAGGGGGTGGTCTAGCCAAAAACATTCAGTACTTC. Translation: CASSLAGGGLAKNIQYF.

V and J are TRBV5-1 and TRBJ2-1; a possible D gene is TRBD1 (6 bases). V shed 4 bases and J shed 8 bases, with 19 bases lying between them. The CDR3 extends over 15 amino acids. Germline values: CDR1 SGHRS, CDR2 YFSETQ. The CDR3 sequence: CASSTGTPGDDEQFF. The CDR3, as DNA: TGCGCCAGCAGCACCGGGACCCCAGGGGACGATGAGCAGTTCTTC.

This clonotype appeared many times. The CDR3 DNA is TGTGCCAGCAGCTTTGGAAGGGGTGGACCAGGGCAGTACTTC. As protein: CASSFGRGGPGQYF. The chain recombines TRBV7-2 with TRBJ2-5; TRBD1 is a possible D gene (5 bases). Deletions cut 3 bases from V and 11 bases from J, with 19 bases between. The CDR3 sequence is 14 residues long. Germline values: CDR1 SGHTA, CDR2 FQGNSA. The entire variable domain, with the rest obtained from reference TRBV7-2 and TRBJ2-5, is as follows: GAGVSQSPSNKVTEKGKDVELRCDPISGHTALYWYRQSLGQGLEFLIYFQGNSAPDKSGLPSDRFSAERTGGSVSTLTIQRTQQEDSAVYLCASSFGRGGPGQYFGPGTRLLVL.

This chain uses TRBV11-1 with TRBJ2-1; 7 bases match TRBD1. This CDR3 has 17 amino acids. The ends lost 5 bases at V and 0 bases at J; junction bases unmatched: 10. CDR1 is SGHAT, CDR2 FQDESV, per germline (reference sequence). The CDR3 is CASSTRGQARSYNEQFF. The CDR3 DNA follows: TGTGCCAGCAGCACACGAGGACAGGCGCGCTCCTACAATGAGCAGTTCTTC.

There are many counts of this clonotype. This sequence joins TRBV19 and TRBJ1-1, with 8 positions matching TRBD1. Trimming removed 5 bases from V and 0 bases from J; junction bases left unmatched: 11. The CDR3 loop spans 17 amino acids. Looked up from germline, CDR1 is LNHDA and CDR2 is SQIVND (reference sequence). The CDR3 sequence: CASSPLAGQGMNTEAFF. DNA of the CDR3: TGTGCCAGTAGTCCCCTGGCTGGACAGGGAATGAACACTGAAGCTTTCTTT.

A note on this clonotype: The junction does not match germline at one end; this may be a read error. This chain connects TRBV5-1 to TRBJ2-4, with a weak D call TRBD1 (5 bases). The J call could be wrong; TRBJ2-7 is a better fit for the DNA end. There are 15 residues in the CDR3. From germline, CDR1 is SGHRS and CDR2 YFSETQ. The CDR3 DNA reads as TGCGCCAGCAGCTTGTATCCAGGGTTTTCCTCCGAGCAGTACTTC. It translates to CASSLYPGFSSEQYF.

This clonotype has a count of ten or more. This rearrangement joins TRBV29-1 to TRBJ1-1; TRBD1 aligns across 7 bases. Germline values: CDR1 SQVTM, CDR2 ANQGSEA. J lost 11 bases, V lost 5 bases, and 8 bases had no gene match. The CDR3 covers 11 residues. The CDR3 loop is CSVPGTVEAFF. The CDR3, as DNA: TGCAGCGTTCCTGGGACAGTTGAGGCTTTCTTT.

This clonotype was seen a few times. This chain connects TRBV2 to TRBJ2-7, with 9 bases aligning to TRBD1. Looked up from germline, CDR1 is SNHLY and CDR2 is FYNNEI. V lost 7 bases and J lost 9; bases outside the gene matches: 10. The CDR3 contains 13 residues. Written as DNA, the CDR3 is TGTGCCAGCACACGAGGACAGGGGACATGGCAGTACTTC. It is translated as CASTRGQGTWQYF.

Written as DNA, the CDR3 is TGTGCCAGCAGTGAATGGCGGGGGTTCTTCGACGAGCAGTACTTC. It yields the protein CASSEWRGFFDEQYF. V gene TRBV25-1 combines with J gene TRBJ2-7, with TRBD2 identical over 7 bases. Germline assignment: CDR1 MGHDK and CDR2 SYGVNS. V trimming: 1 base; J trimming: 5 bases; junction bases outside the gene matches: 8. The CDR3 consists of 15 residues.

The chain uses TRBV28 and TRBJ1-5, with 9 bases identical to TRBD1. Germline assignment: CDR1 MDHEN and CDR2 SYDVKM. V gave up 6 bases and J gave up 6 bases; unmatched junction bases: 9. This CDR3 is built from 15 residues. Here the CDR3 DNA reads TGTGCCAGCAGAGTAGGGGACAGGGAGGCTCAGCCCCAGCATTTT. This codes for CASRVGDREAQPQHF.